A selection of T cell receptor beta chains follows, all from one sample in a study of blood T cell repertoires in COVID-19. The data were produced by immunoSEQ multiplex PCR, yet TCRdb's version contains in-frame clones alone and is incomplete. This table holds fewer than 250,000 clones, around nine tenths found once. Input material: peripheral blood. The receptors shown here come from a woman in her 40s who had recovered from COVID-19. Both conserved end residues are part of each CDR3. Each record gives: V gene, clone size, D gene, J gene, CDR3 DNA, CDR3 protein. A D gene is named only where the DNA matches it firmly. Rows may omit the clone size; those that give it use once, few, many or a size class.

TRBV7-7	.	TRBD2	TRBJ2-3	TGTGCCAGCAGCGCTAGCGGGAGAACAGATACGCAGTATTTT	CASSASGRTDTQYF
TRBV19	.	TRBD2	TRBJ2-1	TGTGCCAGTTCAAAAGTACTTAGCGGGAACTTAGGCGAGCAGTTCTTC	CASSKVLSGNLGEQFF
TRBV5-4	.	TRBD2	TRBJ2-3	TGTGCCAGCAGCTTGAAGCTAGCGGGAGAAGATACGCAGTATTTT	CASSLKLAGEDTQYF
TRBV6-5	once	TRBD2	TRBJ2-7	TGTGCCAGCAAGGGGGGGAAGTGGACTAGCCCCGAGCAGTACTTC	CASKGGKWTSPEQYF
TRBV7-3	.	TRBD1	TRBJ1-4	TGTGCCAGCAGCTCCCCAGGGGGAAAACTGTTTTTT	CASSSPGGKLFF
TRBV3-1/TRBV3-2	.	TRBD1	TRBJ2-7	TGTGCCAGCAGCCAGGGGACAGGGGGCTACGAGCAGTACTTC	CASSQGTGGYEQYF
TRBV12-3/TRBV12-4	.	.	TRBJ2-1	TGTGCCAGCAGTTTAACAACACAGGAGCAGTTCTTC	CASSLTTQEQFF
TRBV30	.	.	TRBJ1-1	TGTGCCTGGAGTCTGACCGGGGACACTGAAGCTTTCTTT	CAWSLTGDTEAFF
TRBV19	.	TRBD1	TRBJ2-3	TGTGCCAGTAGTTGGGAAACCAGGGGGGATACGCAGTATTTT	CASSWETRGDTQYF
TRBV14	.	.	TRBJ2-3	TGTGCCAGCAGCCAAGATTCTACACCGGGAAGTACGCAGTATTTT	CASSQDSTPGSTQYF
TRBV5-4	.	TRBD2	TRBJ2-3	TGTGCCAGCAGCTTCCCCCTAGCGGACACAGATACGCAGTATTTT	CASSFPLADTDTQYF
TRBV12-3/TRBV12-4	.	.	TRBJ1-1	TGTGCCAACAGAAAGGGCGGGGTTCGGGGAGCTTTCTTT	CANRKGGVRGAFF
TRBV11-2	.	.	TRBJ2-7	TGTGCCAGCAGCTTGCTCGGGCAGGGGCTCTACGAGCAGTACTTC	CASSLLGQGLYEQYF
TRBV11-2	.	TRBD1	TRBJ1-2	TGTGCCAGCAGCTCTATACGGACAGGGGACTATGGCTACACCTTC	CASSSIRTGDYGYTF
TRBV25-1	.	.	TRBJ2-4	TGTGCCAGCAGTGAATCTGGCAGCGCTAACATTCAGTACTTC	CASSESGSANIQYF
TRBV5-6	.	.	TRBJ1-3	TGTGCCAGCAGCCCACAGGGCGTTAGAAACACCATATATTTT	CASSPQGVRNTIYF
TRBV9	.	TRBD1	TRBJ1-2	TGTGCCAGCAGCGCCGGACAGGGTACCTACACCTTC	CASSAGQGTYTF
TRBV27	.	TRBD1	TRBJ1-6	TGTGCCAGCAGTTTGGGACAGATTAATTCACCCCTCCACTTT	CASSLGQINSPLHF
TRBV19	.	.	TRBJ1-1	TGTGCCAGTAGTTTCACCCCAGGCACTGAAGCTTTCTTT	CASSFTPGTEAFF
TRBV9	.	.	TRBJ2-7	TGTGCCAGCAGCGTAAGCACTAGTGGTCCCTACGAGCAGTACTTC	CASSVSTSGPYEQYF
TRBV10-3	.	TRBD1	TRBJ2-7	TGTGCCACCAGGACAGGGATTAGCTCCTACGAGCAGTACTTC	CATRTGISSYEQYF
TRBV11-1	.	TRBD2	TRBJ2-7	TGTGCCAGCAGCTCTAGCGGCCCCGCCTACGAGCAGTACTTC	CASSSSGPAYEQYF
TRBV19	once	TRBD1	TRBJ1-1	TGTGCCAGTAGTACTTACAGGGGTATGAACACTGAAGCTTTCTTT	CASSTYRGMNTEAFF
TRBV28	.	.	TRBJ2-7	TGTGCCAGTAAGACAGGCTCCTACGAGCAGTACTTC	CASKTGSYEQYF
TRBV10-3	.	TRBD2	TRBJ2-2	TGTGCCATCAGTGTAGGACTAGCGGACAACACCGGGGAGCTGTTTTTT	CAISVGLADNTGELFF
TRBV15	.	.	TRBJ1-2	TGTGCCACCAGCATCCGCGGGGATAACTATGGCTACACCTTC	CATSIRGDNYGYTF
TRBV29-1	.	TRBD2	TRBJ2-7	TGCAGCGTTGAAGGGACTAGGGGCGGTAGCTCCTACGAGCAGTACTTC	CSVEGTRGGSSYEQYF
TRBV30	.	.	TRBJ2-1	TGTGCCTGGAGTGGATCAGGGGTTAATGAGCAGTTCTTC	CAWSGSGVNEQFF
TRBV7-8	.	TRBD2	TRBJ2-1	TGTGCCAGCAGCCCCCCATTCCGGGAGGGTCCCTACAATGAGCAGTTCTTC	CASSPPFREGPYNEQFF
TRBV7-9	.	TRBD2	TRBJ2-1	TGTGCCAGCAGTCTAGCGGGAGGGGTCAATGAGCAGTTCTTC	CASSLAGGVNEQFF
TRBV2	.	.	TRBJ2-1	TGTGCCAGCAGTGACGGGATTGGCTCCTACAATGAGCAGTTCTTC	CASSDGIGSYNEQFF
TRBV5-5	.	.	TRBJ1-6	TGTGCCAGCAGCTCGGGGGGCCTCTTTGGCCCCTATAATTCACCCCTCCACTTT	CASSSGGLFGPYNSPLHF
TRBV5-1	.	.	TRBJ2-5	TGCGCCAGCAGGGAGGGCTTTCAAGAGACCCAGTACTTC	CASREGFQETQYF
TRBV24-1	.	.	TRBJ2-3	TGTGCCACCAGTGATTCTAGAAACGCAGGGGATACGCAGTATTTT	CATSDSRNAGDTQYF
TRBV9	.	TRBD2	TRBJ2-1	TGTGCCAGCAGCGTAAGGATCCCTAGCGGGATAAAGAATGAGCAGTTCTTC	CASSVRIPSGIKNEQFF
TRBV6-5	.	TRBD2	TRBJ2-1	TGTGCCAGCAAGGGGCGGGAGTATTACAATGAGCAGTTCTTC	CASKGREYYNEQFF
TRBV7-2	.	.	TRBJ2-7	TGTGCCAGCAGCTCTCGCGGGTCCTACGAGCAGTACTTC	CASSSRGSYEQYF
TRBV19	once	TRBD1	TRBJ1-1	TGTGCCACGAGGGACAGCCTGTTCATGAACACTGAAGCTTTCTTT	CATRDSLFMNTEAFF
TRBV5-4	.	.	TRBJ2-3	TGTGCCAGCAGCTTGATGGGGCAGGGAACAGATACGCAGTATTTT	CASSLMGQGTDTQYF
TRBV30	.	TRBD1	TRBJ2-5	TGTGCCTGGAACAGGGGGCAGTTAGAGGAGACCCAGTACTTC	CAWNRGQLEETQYF
TRBV27	.	TRBD2	TRBJ2-1	TGTGCCAGCAGAAGTCCGGGACTAGCGTTAGATGAGCAGTTCTTC	CASRSPGLALDEQFF